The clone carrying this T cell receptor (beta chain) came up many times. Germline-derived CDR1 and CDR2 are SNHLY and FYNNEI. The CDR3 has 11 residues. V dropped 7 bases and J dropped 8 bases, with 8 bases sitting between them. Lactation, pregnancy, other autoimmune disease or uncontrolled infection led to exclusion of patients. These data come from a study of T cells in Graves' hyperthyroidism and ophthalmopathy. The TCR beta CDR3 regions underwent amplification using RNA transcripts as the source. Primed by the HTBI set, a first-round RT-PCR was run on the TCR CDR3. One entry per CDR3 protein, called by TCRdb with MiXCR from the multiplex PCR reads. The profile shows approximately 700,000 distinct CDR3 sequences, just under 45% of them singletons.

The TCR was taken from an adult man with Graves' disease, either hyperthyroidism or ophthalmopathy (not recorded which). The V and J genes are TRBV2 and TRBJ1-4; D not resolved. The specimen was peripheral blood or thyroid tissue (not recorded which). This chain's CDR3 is CASKKEEKLFF. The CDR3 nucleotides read TGTGCCAGCAAAAAAGAGGAAAAACTGTTTTTT.